Below, 28 T cell receptor beta chains from the same sample are listed, as sequenced in a study of cytotoxic CD8 clonotypes in ibrutinib-treated CLL. TCRdb keeps only in-frame clones here, not all; method: immunoSEQ multiplex PCR. The sample yields under 30,000 clones, 76% seen once. The input for sequencing was PBMCs, taken after 36 months of ibrutinib treatment. These receptors were obtained from a human donor with chronic lymphocytic leukemia.

The count of this clone is one. The chain carries TRBV6-5 and TRBJ2-2; maybe TRBD2 (6 bases). V dropped 4 bases and J dropped 3 bases, with 6 bases sitting between them. CDR3 size: 13 residues. Germline V gives CDR1 MNHEY, CDR2 SVGAGI. The CDR3 coding sequence is TGTGCCAGCAGTTGGGACTACACCGGGGAGCTGTTTTTT. Translation: CASSWDYTGELFF.

This clone has ten or more counts. CDR3 amino acids: CASSLGRGLGTGELFF. The CDR3 bases are TGTGCCAGCAGCTTGGGACGGGGGCTTGGCACCGGGGAGCTGTTTTTT. The gene calls are TRBV7-9 and TRBJ2-2, with D possibly called TRBD1 or TRBD2 (6 bases each). Germline assignment: CDR1 SEHNR and CDR2 FQNEAQ (reference sequence). Trimming took 3 bases from V and 4 from J, leaving 15 bases between them. This CDR3 is 16 amino acids long.

This clone was seen a handful of times. The rearrangement uses TRBV5-1 and TRBJ2-7; 7 nucleotides match TRBD1. The CDR3 runs 20 residues. J was trimmed by 2 bases and V by 3 bases; bases with no gene match: 23. CDR1 SGHRS and CDR2 YFSETQ come from the germline V gene. CDR3 sequence: CASSSEAGTAQGWGPYEQYF. In DNA, the CDR3 is TGCGCCAGCAGCTCGGAAGCCGGGACAGCTCAAGGGTGGGGGCCCTACGAGCAGTACTTC.

The chain's CDR3 is CASSYRLAGGQETQYF. CDR3 sequence (DNA): TGCGCCAGCAGCTATCGACTAGCGGGGGGCCAAGAGACCCAGTACTTC. J is TRBJ2-5 and V is TRBV4-3; 13 bases match TRBD2. The J segment lost 1 base and the V segment lost 5 bases, leaving 4 bases of the junction unmatched. CDR3 size: 16 residues. CDR1 is LGHNA and CDR2 is YSLEER in the germline V gene.

This rearrangement joins TRBV13 to TRBJ1-6; D gene ambiguous. V dropped 3 bases and J dropped 7 bases, with 7 bases sitting between them. The CDR3 extends over 13 amino acids. Germline CDR1 and CDR2: PRHDT and FYEKMQ (reference sequence). CDR3: CASSFSGNSPLHF. The CDR3 coding sequence is TGTGCCAGCAGCTTTAGCGGGAATTCACCCCTCCACTTT.

The V and J genes are TRBV4-3 and TRBJ2-7, with D possibly matching TRBD2 (5 bases). V was trimmed by 0 bases and J by 4 bases, leaving 7 bases between them. The germline gives CDR1 LGHNA, CDR2 YSLEER. This CDR3 has 13 residues. The CDR3 DNA is TGCGCCAGCAGCCAAGATCGCGGGTACGAGCAGTACTTC. Its translation: CASSQDRGYEQYF.

The CDR3, as DNA: TGTGCCAGCAGCGCCGACCTCCTGGGACAGGAAAAATTTACCTCCTACGAGCAGTACTTC. Residues: CASSADLLGQEKFTSYEQYF. J is TRBJ2-7 and V is TRBV9, with 8 positions matching TRBD1. Per germline, CDR1 SGDLS and CDR2 YYNGEE. Losses at the gene ends were 3 bases for V and 0 bases for J; bases not matched to a gene: 20. This CDR3 spans 20 amino acids.

The count of this clone is one. This rearrangement joins TRBV6-1 to TRBJ1-5; D call uncertain. Deletions cut 10 bases from V and 7 bases from J, with 11 bases between. This CDR3 region has 11 residues. Germline V lookup: CDR1 MNHNS, CDR2 SASEGT. In DNA form, the CDR3 reads TGTGCCACCGGAAGTCGGCAGCCCCAGCATTTT. Residues: CATGSRQPQHF.

The chain employs TRBV6-5 and TRBJ2-3; the match to TRBD1 covers 11 bases. Trimming at V came to 6 bases and at J to 2 bases, leaving 4 bases not matched to a gene. CDR1 MNHEY and CDR2 SVGAGI come from the germline V gene. This CDR3 has 15 residues. The CDR3 DNA sequence: TGTGCCAGCAGACTCGGACAGGGGGCCACAGATACGCAGTATTTT. This translates into CASRLGQGATDTQYF.

V and J are TRBV4-1 and TRBJ1-2, with 7 bases identical to TRBD1. This CDR3 spans 15 amino acids. The ends lost 3 bases at V and 3 bases at J; junction bases unmatched: 7. Germline V gene data show CDR1 as MGHRA and CDR2 as YSYEKL. This chain's CDR3 is CASSQPIGTDYGYTF. In nucleotides, the CDR3 is TGCGCCAGCAGCCAGCCGATCGGGACAGACTATGGCTACACCTTC.

The J gene is TRBJ1-1, the V gene TRBV5-6; D ambiguous. The CDR3 is 14 residues long. V was pared by 0 bases and J by 1 base, with 7 bases between. The germline gives CDR1 SGHDT, CDR2 YYEEEE. The CDR3 is CASSLAMANTEAFF. CDR3 DNA: TGTGCCAGCAGCTTGGCCATGGCGAACACTGAAGCTTTCTTT.

V is TRBV19 and J is TRBJ2-7; the match to TRBD1 covers 9 bases. V was clipped by 5 bases and J by 6 bases; unmatched bases: 20. The CDR3 has 18 residues. Germline V lookup: CDR1 LNHDA, CDR2 SQIVND (reference sequence). CDR3 in amino acids: CASSPTGQGWRTTGEQYF. CDR3 sequence (DNA): TGTGCCAGTAGTCCTACGGGACAGGGATGGCGTACTACGGGCGAGCAGTACTTC. The full variable domain, its missing parts supplied by reference TRBV19 and TRBJ2-7, is DGGITQSPKYLFRKEGQNVTLSCEQNLNHDAMYWYRQDPGQGLRLIYYSQIVNDFQKGDIAEGYSVSREKKESFPLTVTSAQKNPTAFYLCASSPTGQGWRTTGEQYFGPGTRLTVT.

J is TRBJ2-1 and V is TRBV9; 10 positions agree with TRBD2. V shed 3 bases, J shed 6 bases, and the junction held 6 bases outside the gene matches. This CDR3 has 15 amino acids. The germline V gene has CDR1 SGDLS and CDR2 YYNGEE. Here the CDR3 reads CASSESGGGANEQFF. The CDR3 nucleotides read TGTGCCAGCAGCGAAAGCGGGGGGGGAGCCAATGAGCAGTTCTTC.

This clone was observed once. In the same sample, other DNA sequences code for this CDR3. This chain joins TRBV6-5 and TRBJ1-2; possible D gene TRBD1, 5 bases. The V end lost 2 bases, the J end lost 7 bases, and 14 bases lay between the germline ends. This CDR3 contains 14 residues. Looked up from germline, CDR1 is MNHEY and CDR2 is SVGAGI. The CDR3 DNA follows: TGTGCCAGCAGTTACGGCCAGGGCGGGGGTGGCTACACCTTC. Encoded protein: CASSYGQGGGGYTF.

Note on this clone: Germline and junction disagree at one end, which may indicate a read error. The chain is built from TRBV4-1 and TRBJ2-1; D is unresolved. The germline V gene has CDR1 MGHRA and CDR2 YSYEKL. The CDR3 loop spans 12 amino acids. This CDR3 reads CASSHSNNEQFF. For the CDR3, the DNA is TGCGCCAGCAGCCACTCCAACAATGAGCAGTTCTTC.

This clone is a singleton in its sample. The rearrangement uses TRBV6-5 and TRBJ2-7; tentative D call: TRBD2 (6 bases). This CDR3 has 15 residues. V was cut by 4 bases and J by 1 base, with 14 bases left in between. From germline, CDR1 is MNHEY and CDR2 SVGAGI. The CDR3 loop reads CASSLDYSLSYEQYF. DNA of the CDR3: TGTGCCAGCAGTTTGGACTACTCCTTGTCCTACGAGCAGTACTTC.

This clone appeared once. The V gene is TRBV5-6, the J gene TRBJ1-6; TRBD1 matches 7 bases. The length of the CDR3 is 17 residues. J gave up 5 bases and V 1 base, and 9 bases lay outside the gene matches. CDR1 is SGHDT and CDR2 is YYEEEE in the germline V gene. The CDR3 is CASSLQPGTANNSPLHF. DNA of the CDR3: TGTGCCAGCAGCTTGCAACCCGGGACAGCTAATAATTCACCCCTCCACTTT.

This chain joins TRBV7-3 and TRBJ2-5; TRBD1 agrees at 7 bases. Germline loops: CDR1 SGHTA, CDR2 FQGTGA. Unmatched junction bases numbered 5, after V lost 5 bases and J lost 5 bases. The CDR3 has 13 residues. The CDR3 protein is CASSQQGWETQYF. CDR3 nucleotides: TGTGCCAGCAGCCAACAGGGGTGGGAGACCCAGTACTTC.

This clone was seen a few times. The genes are TRBV20-1 and TRBJ2-3; D is uncertain. The CDR3 spans 11 residues. V lost 6 bases and J lost 4, with 8 bases in between. Germline V gene lookup returns CDR1 DFQATT and CDR2 SNEGSKA (reference sequence). CDR3 coding DNA: TGCAGTGCACTTCGGGCAGATACGCAGTATTTT. Protein sequence: CSALRADTQYF.

The chain couples TRBV19 to TRBJ2-2, with TRBD2 as a possible D gene (6 bases). The V end was cut by 7 bases, the J end by 1 base, with 22 bases between. The germline gives CDR1 LNHDA, CDR2 SQIVND (reference sequence). This CDR3 region has 18 residues. The CDR3 protein is CASKFLEGAALNTGELFF. The CDR3, as DNA: TGTGCCAGTAAGTTTTTGGAGGGAGCCGCCTTGAACACCGGGGAGCTGTTTTTT. Supplemented by reference TRBV19 and TRBJ2-2, the full variable domain reads DGGITQSPKYLFRKEGQNVTLSCEQNLNHDAMYWYRQDPGQGLRLIYYSQIVNDFQKGDIAEGYSVSREKKESFPLTVTSAQKNPTAFYLCASKFLEGAALNTGELFFGEGSRLTVL.

The chain is built from TRBV29-1 and TRBJ1-1, with D perhaps TRBD1 (6 bases). The germline CDR1 and CDR2 sequences are SQVTM and ANQGSEA. The CDR3 is made up of 14 amino acids. The V gene lost 5 bases and the J gene lost 7 bases, with 20 bases spanning the gap. CDR3 sequence reads: CSVLTKTGLLEAFF. The CDR3 coding sequence is TGCAGCGTTCTTACAAAGACAGGACTACTTGAAGCTTTCTTT.

This rearrangement joins TRBV7-9 to TRBJ2-6, with D possibly TRBD1 on 5 matching bases. This CDR3 has 16 residues. Germline loops: CDR1 SEHNR, CDR2 FQNEAQ (reference sequence). Trimming cost V 1 base and J 2 bases, with 9 bases left between them. This chain's CDR3 is CASSLVRVTGANVLTF. The CDR3 region has the DNA TGTGCCAGCAGCTTAGTCAGGGTGACTGGGGCCAACGTCCTGACTTTC.

The chain joins TRBV5-4 to TRBJ2-7, with TRBD2 matching 8 bases. This CDR3 is built from 14 residues. From germline, CDR1 is SGHNT and CDR2 YYREEE (reference sequence). V gave up 2 bases and J gave up 2 bases; unmatched junction bases: 3. DNA of the CDR3: TGTGCCAGCAGCTTCCGGGGGGGGACCTACGAGCAGTACTTC. It translates to CASSFRGGTYEQYF.

This chain joins TRBV9 and TRBJ2-1; TRBD1 aligns across 9 bases. V gave up 0 bases and J gave up 2 bases; unmatched junction bases: 0. The CDR3 sequence is 15 residues long. Germline CDR1 reads SGDLS; CDR2 reads YYNGEE. The CDR3 nucleotides are TGTGCCAGCAGCGTAGGACAGGGGGCCTACAATGAGCAGTTCTTC. It is translated as CASSVGQGAYNEQFF.

The chain combines TRBV4-1 with TRBJ1-3; D uncertain. The V and J ends lost 5 bases and 7 bases respectively, with 15 bases between them. This CDR3 is built from 14 residues. Germline loops: CDR1 MGHRA, CDR2 YSYEKL. CDR3 nucleotide sequence: TGCGCCAGCAGCAGGGTAGAAGGCCTTAACACCATATATTTT. Encoded protein: CASSRVEGLNTIYF.

This chain uses TRBV5-6 with TRBJ2-3, with D uncertain. Between the trimmed V and J ends, which lost 0 bases and 5 bases, there was a span of 4 bases. CDR3 length equals 12 residues. Germline V lookup: CDR1 SGHDT, CDR2 YYEEEE. Written as DNA, the CDR3 is TGTGCCAGCAGCTTGGGACGAGATACGCAGTATTTT. Its protein is CASSLGRDTQYF. The whole variable domain, remainder taken from reference TRBV5-6 and TRBJ2-3, is DAGVTQSPTHLIKTRGQQVTLRCSPKSGHDTVSWYQQALGQGPQFIFQYYEEEERQRGNFPDRFSGHQFPNYSSELNVNALLLGDSALYLCASSLGRDTQYFGPGTRLTVL.

J is TRBJ2-1 and V is TRBV7-6; 14 nucleotides agree with TRBD2. The junction had 5 bases not matched to a gene; V was cut back by 5 bases and J by 2 bases. Germline loops: CDR1 SGHVS, CDR2 FNYEAQ. The CDR3 is 17 amino acids. CDR3 region: CASSLTSGGATYNEQFF. CDR3 in DNA: TGTGCCAGCAGCCTGACTAGCGGGGGGGCCACCTACAATGAGCAGTTCTTC.

The chain links TRBV4-1 to TRBJ2-7; the match to TRBD1 covers 7 bases. Unmatched junction bases numbered 5, after V lost 4 bases and J lost 5 bases. This CDR3 contains 13 residues. Per the germline V gene, CDR1 is MGHRA and CDR2 is YSYEKL. CDR3 nucleotides: TGCGCCAGCAGCCGGACAGGAGTGGACGAGCAGTACTTC. Translated, it gives CASSRTGVDEQYF.